This TCR beta chain was recovered during a study of shared clonotypes between healthy human individuals. At the level of the study: The cohort had a couple of women and a few men, ages 18 to 49. Per donor, three plates held CD4 naive cells, three held CD4 memory, two held CD8 naive and one held CD8 memory.

Germline CDR1 LGHNA, CDR2 YNFKEQ. V trimming: 4 bases; J trimming: 2 bases; junction bases outside the gene matches: 10. The CDR3 loop spans 17 amino acids. Assay: immunoSEQ multiplex PCR; the TCRdb copy retains only in-frame clones and omits some. This table has 2,500,000 or so clones, 80% to 95% appearing once. All the donors were Caucasian adults who lived in Nashville, Tennessee. Sequenced input: naive CD4+ T cells from PBMCs. The subset denotes: CD45RA+ positively selected. The V gene is TRBV4-2, the J gene TRBJ1-2; 10 bases align to TRBD1. This clonotype was obtained from a man younger than 35 in good health. Some clones in this sample may be carry-over from other donors' samples. DNA of the CDR3: TGTGCCAGCAGCCCCCCCGGGACAGGGGACCACAACTATGGCTACACCTTC. Amino acid sequence: CASSPPGTGDHNYGYTF.